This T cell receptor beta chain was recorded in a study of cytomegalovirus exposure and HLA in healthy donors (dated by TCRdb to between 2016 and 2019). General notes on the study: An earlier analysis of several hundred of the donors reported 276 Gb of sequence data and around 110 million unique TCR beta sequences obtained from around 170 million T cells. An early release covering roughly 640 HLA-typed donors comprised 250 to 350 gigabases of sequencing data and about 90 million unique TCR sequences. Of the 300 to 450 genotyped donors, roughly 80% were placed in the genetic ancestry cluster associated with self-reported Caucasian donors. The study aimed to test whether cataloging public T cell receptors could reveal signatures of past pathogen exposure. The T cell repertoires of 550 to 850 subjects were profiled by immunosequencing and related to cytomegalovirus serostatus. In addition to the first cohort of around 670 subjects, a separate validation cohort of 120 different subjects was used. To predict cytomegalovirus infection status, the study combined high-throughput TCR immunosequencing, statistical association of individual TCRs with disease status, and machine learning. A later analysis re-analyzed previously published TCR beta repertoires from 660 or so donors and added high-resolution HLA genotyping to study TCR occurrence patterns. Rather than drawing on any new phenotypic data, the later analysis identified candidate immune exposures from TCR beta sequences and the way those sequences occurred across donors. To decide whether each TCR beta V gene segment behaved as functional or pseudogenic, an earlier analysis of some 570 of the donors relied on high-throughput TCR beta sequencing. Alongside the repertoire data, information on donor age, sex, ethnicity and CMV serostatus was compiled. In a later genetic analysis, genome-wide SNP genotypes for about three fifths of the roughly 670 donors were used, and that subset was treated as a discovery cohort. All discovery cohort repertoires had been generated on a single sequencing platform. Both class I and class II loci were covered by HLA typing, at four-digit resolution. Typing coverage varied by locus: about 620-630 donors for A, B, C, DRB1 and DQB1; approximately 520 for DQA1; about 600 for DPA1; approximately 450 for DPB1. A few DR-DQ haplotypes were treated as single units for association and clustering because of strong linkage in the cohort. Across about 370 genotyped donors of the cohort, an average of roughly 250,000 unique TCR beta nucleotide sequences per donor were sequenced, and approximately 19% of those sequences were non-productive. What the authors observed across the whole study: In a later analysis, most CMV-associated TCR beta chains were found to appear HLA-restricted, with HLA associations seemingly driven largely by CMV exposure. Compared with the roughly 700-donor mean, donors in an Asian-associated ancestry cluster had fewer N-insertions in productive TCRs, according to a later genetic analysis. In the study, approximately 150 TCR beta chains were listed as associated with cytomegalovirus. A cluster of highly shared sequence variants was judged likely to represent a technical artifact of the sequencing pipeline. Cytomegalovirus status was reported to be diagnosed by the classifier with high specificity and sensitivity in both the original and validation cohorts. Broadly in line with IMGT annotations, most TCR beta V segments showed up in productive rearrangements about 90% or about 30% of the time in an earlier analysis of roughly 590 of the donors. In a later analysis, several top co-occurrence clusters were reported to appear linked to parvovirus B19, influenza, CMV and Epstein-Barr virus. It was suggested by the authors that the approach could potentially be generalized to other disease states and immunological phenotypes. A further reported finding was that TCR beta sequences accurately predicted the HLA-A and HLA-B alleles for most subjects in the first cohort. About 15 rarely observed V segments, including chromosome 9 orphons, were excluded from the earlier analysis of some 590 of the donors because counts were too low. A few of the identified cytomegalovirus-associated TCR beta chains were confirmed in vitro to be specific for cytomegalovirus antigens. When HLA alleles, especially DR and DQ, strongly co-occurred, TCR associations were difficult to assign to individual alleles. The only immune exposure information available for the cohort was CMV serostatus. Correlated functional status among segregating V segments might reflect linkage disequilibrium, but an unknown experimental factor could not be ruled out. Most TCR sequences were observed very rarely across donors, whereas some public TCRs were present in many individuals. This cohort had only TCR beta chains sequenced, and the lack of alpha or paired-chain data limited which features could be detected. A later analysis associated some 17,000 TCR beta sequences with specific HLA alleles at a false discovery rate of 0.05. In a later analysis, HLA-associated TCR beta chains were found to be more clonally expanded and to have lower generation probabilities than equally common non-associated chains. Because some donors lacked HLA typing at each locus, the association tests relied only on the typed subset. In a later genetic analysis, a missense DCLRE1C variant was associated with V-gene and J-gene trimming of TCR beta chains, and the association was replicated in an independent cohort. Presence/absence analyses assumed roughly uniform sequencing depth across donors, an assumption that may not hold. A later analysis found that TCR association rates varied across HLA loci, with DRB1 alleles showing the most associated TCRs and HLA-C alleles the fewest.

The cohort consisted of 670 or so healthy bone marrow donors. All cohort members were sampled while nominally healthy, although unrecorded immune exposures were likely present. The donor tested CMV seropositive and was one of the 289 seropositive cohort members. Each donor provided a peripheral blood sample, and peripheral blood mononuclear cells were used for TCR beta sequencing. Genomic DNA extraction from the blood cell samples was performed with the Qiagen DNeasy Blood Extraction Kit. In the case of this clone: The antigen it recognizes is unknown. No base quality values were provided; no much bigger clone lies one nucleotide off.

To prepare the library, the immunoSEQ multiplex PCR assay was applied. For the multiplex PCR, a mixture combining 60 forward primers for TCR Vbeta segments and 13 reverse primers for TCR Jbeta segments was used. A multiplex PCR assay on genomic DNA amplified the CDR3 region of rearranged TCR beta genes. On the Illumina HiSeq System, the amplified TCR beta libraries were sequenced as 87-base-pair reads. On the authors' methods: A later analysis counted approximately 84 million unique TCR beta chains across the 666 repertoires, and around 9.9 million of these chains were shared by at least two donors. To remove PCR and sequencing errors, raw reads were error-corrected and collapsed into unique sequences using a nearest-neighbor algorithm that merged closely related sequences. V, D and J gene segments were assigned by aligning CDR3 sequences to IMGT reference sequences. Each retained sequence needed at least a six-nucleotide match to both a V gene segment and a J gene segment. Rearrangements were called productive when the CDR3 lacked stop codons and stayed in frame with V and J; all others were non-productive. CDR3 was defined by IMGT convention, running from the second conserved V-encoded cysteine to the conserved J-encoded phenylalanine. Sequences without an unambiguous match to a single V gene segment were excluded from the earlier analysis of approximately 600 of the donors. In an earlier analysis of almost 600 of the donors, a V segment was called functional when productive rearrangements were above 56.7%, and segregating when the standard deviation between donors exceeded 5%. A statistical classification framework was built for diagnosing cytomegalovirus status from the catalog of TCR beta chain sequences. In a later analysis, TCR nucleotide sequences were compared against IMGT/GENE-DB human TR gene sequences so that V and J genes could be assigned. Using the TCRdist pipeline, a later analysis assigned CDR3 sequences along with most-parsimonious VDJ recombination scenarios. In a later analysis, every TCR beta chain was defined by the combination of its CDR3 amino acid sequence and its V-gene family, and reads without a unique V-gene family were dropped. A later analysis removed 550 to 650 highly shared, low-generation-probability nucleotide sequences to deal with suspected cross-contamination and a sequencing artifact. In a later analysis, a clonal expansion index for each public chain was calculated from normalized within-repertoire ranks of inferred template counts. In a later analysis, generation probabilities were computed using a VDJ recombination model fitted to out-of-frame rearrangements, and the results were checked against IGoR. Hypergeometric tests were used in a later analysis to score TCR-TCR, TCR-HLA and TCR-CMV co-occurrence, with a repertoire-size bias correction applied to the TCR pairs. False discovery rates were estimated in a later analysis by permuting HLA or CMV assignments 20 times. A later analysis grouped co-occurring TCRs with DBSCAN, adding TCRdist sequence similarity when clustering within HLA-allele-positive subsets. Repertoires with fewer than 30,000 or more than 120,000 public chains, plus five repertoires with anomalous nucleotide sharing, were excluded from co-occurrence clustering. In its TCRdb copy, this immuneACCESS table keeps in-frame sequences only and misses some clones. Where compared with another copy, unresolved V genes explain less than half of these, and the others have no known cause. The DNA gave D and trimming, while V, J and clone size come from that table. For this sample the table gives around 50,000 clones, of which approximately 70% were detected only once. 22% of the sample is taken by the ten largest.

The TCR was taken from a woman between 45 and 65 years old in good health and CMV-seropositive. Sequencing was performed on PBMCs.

The nucleotide sequence is TGTGCCAGCAGCTTACGAACGGAGTCGAATACGCAGTATTTT. This gives the protein CASSLRTESNTQYF. Here the chain combines TRBV7-9 and TRBJ2-3; the D gene remains uncertain. CDR1 and CDR2, per the germline V gene (reference sequence), are SEHNR and FQNEAQ. From its cysteine to its phenylalanine, the CDR3 spans 14 amino acids. The retained sequence is limited to the CDR3, 42 bases, with the frame set at the first base. V lost 2 bases and J lost 7 bases; the stretch between them is 13 bases long.